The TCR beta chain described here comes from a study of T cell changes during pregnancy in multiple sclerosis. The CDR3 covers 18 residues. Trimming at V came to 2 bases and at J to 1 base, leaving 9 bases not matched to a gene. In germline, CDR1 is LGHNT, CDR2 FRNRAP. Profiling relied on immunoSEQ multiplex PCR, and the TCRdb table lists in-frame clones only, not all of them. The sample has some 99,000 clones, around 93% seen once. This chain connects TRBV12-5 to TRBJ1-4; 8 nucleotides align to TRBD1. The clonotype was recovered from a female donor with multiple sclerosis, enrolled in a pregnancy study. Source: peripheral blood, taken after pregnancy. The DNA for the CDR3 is TGTGCTAGTGGTTTGAGGCAGGGGGCGCTTGTAACTAATGAAAAACTGTTTTTT. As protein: CASGLRQGALVTNEKLFF.